These 19 T cell receptor beta chains share one sample of origin, sequenced in a study of identical twins. Each CDR3 protein gets one entry after TCRdb re-called the 5' RACE reads with MiXCR. The sample includes hundreds of thousands of distinct CDR3 sequences, about 12% of them seen just once. The same data also contributed to another study, on yellow fever vaccine responses in identical twins.

The sequencing input was PBMCs. These receptors were taken from a young woman in good health.

This clonotype was found a few times. V is TRBV12-3 or TRBV12-4 and J is TRBJ1-6; D call uncertain. The CDR3 covers 13 residues. Trimming left V 5 bases short and J 7 bases short, with 9 bases between. CDR3 residues: CASSLGNNSPLHF. In DNA form, the CDR3 reads TGTGCCAGCAGTCTGGGGAACAATTCACCCCTCCACTTT.

This clonotype showed up just a few times. The chain joins TRBV4-1 to TRBJ2-2, with 9 positions matching TRBD2. Germline loops: CDR1 MGHRA, CDR2 YSYEKL. V shed 2 bases, J shed 2 bases, and the junction held 6 bases outside the gene matches. CDR3 size: 17 residues. The CDR3: CASSQSAGGHNTGELFF. Here the CDR3 DNA reads TGCGCCAGCAGCCAATCGGCGGGGGGGCATAACACCGGGGAGCTGTTTTTT.

This clonotype was seen a few times. V and J are TRBV7-9 and TRBJ2-7; D perhaps matches TRBD2 (6 bases). Germline V gene lookup returns CDR1 SEHNR and CDR2 FQNEAQ (reference sequence). V was cut by 4 bases and J by 5 bases, with 9 bases left in between. The CDR3 contains 12 residues. CDR3 sequence: CASSSGVHEQYF. For the CDR3, the DNA is TGTGCCAGCAGCTCGGGGGTCCACGAGCAGTACTTC.

This chain's CDR3 is CATSPADTQYF. DNA for the CDR3: TGTGCCACGAGCCCCGCAGATACGCAGTATTTT. The rearrangement joins TRBV10-3 to TRBJ2-3; D is unresolved. CDR3 length: 11 residues. The germline CDR1 and CDR2 sequences are ENHRY and SYGVKD. V dropped 10 bases and J dropped 4 bases, with 9 bases sitting between them.

This clonotype was seen a handful of times. The gene calls are TRBV4-1 and TRBJ1-1; 9 nucleotides match TRBD1. With V trimmed by 4 bases and J by 6 bases, 9 bases remained unmatched. This CDR3 has 15 residues. Germline V gene sequence: CDR1 MGHRA, CDR2 YSYEKL. The CDR3, as DNA: TGCGCCAGCAGCCCTGTGGGGACAGGGAAGGCTGAAGCTTTCTTT. Amino acid sequence: CASSPVGTGKAEAFF.

The chain has TRBV28 and TRBJ2-1; 10 bases line up with TRBD2. CDR1 is MDHEN, CDR2 SYDVKM, per germline. The CDR3 length is 14 residues. Trimming removed 3 bases from V and 9 bases from J; junction bases left unmatched: 5. As DNA, the CDR3 is TGTGCCAGCAGTTTTCTAGCGGGAGCCATTGAGCAGTTCTTC. Encoded protein: CASSFLAGAIEQFF.

Ten or more counts support this clonotype. The V gene is TRBV2, the J gene TRBJ2-1; tentatively, D is TRBD1 or TRBD2 (6 bases each). V lost 3 bases and J lost 4, with 13 bases in between. This CDR3 region has 15 residues. CDR1 and CDR2 from the germline V gene are SNHLY and FYNNEI. This chain's CDR3 is CASSDAGHLYNEQFF. The CDR3 nucleotides are TGTGCCAGCAGTGATGCGGGACACCTGTACAATGAGCAGTTCTTC.

This clonotype was recorded many times. The chain is built from TRBV12-3 or TRBV12-4 and TRBJ1-2; 9 nucleotides agree with TRBD1. The CDR3 totals 13 residues. The ends lost 6 bases at V and 7 bases at J; junction bases unmatched: 6. The CDR3, as DNA: TGTGCCAGCAGCCCTGGGACAGGGCTTGGCTACACCTTC. Translated, it gives CASSPGTGLGYTF.

As concerns this clonotype: A much bigger clone sits one base away, suggesting this may be a read error. The genes are TRBV10-3 and TRBJ2-1; 13 bases are shared with TRBD2. Trimming removed 4 bases from V and 7 bases from J; junction bases left unmatched: 7. CDR3 length: 16 residues. Germline V CDR1 and CDR2: ENHRY, SYGVKD. CDR3 nucleotides: TGTGCCATCAGTGCGACTAGCGGGAGGACGGGGAATGAGCAGTTCTTC. It yields the protein CAISATSGRTGNEQFF.

The J gene is TRBJ2-7, the V gene TRBV5-1; D unresolved. V lost 2 bases and J lost 0, with 9 bases in between. The CDR3 extends over 14 amino acids. CDR1 and CDR2 from the germline V gene are SGHRS and YFSETQ. The CDR3 here is CASSFWLSSYEQYF. For the CDR3, the DNA is TGCGCCAGCAGCTTCTGGTTGAGCTCCTACGAGCAGTACTTC.

In its sample, this clonotype was seen a few times. The chain uses TRBV15 and TRBJ2-3; D might be TRBD1 (8 bases). The CDR3 runs 20 residues. V was cut by 1 base and J by 1 base, with 24 bases left in between. The germline V gene encodes CDR1 LNHNV and CDR2 YYDKDF (reference sequence). In nucleotides, the CDR3 is TGTGCCACCAGCAGAGGAGCGGGGTGGACAGGGAGAGGTCGCACAGATACGCAGTATTTT. Encoded protein: CATSRGAGWTGRGRTDTQYF.

In its sample, this clonotype was seen many times. The J gene is TRBJ2-1, the V gene TRBV10-3, with TRBD2 matching over 7 bases. CDR1 is ENHRY and CDR2 is SYGVKD in the germline V gene. CDR3 size: 14 residues. The V segment lost 2 bases and the J segment 9 bases; nucleotides outside the gene matches: 7. The CDR3 sequence is CAISEGLADIEQFF. Written as DNA, the CDR3 is TGTGCCATCAGTGAGGGGCTAGCGGATATTGAGCAGTTCTTC.

The chain combines TRBV3-1 with TRBJ2-3, with a tentative D call TRBD1 (7 bases). Looked up from germline, CDR1 is LGHDT and CDR2 is YNNKEL (reference sequence). Trimming left V 5 bases short and J 1 base short, with 19 bases between. The CDR3 is 17 residues long. This chain's CDR3 is CASSGGGRDTRTDTQYF. In nucleotides, the CDR3 is TGTGCCAGCAGCGGAGGGGGCCGGGACACGCGCACAGATACGCAGTATTTT.

This clonotype came up many times. This CDR3 reads CSAGVKGARIEKLFF. DNA of the CDR3: TGCAGTGCCGGCGTAAAGGGGGCGCGGATTGAAAAACTGTTTTTT. This chain links TRBV20-1 with TRBJ1-4; 7 bases fit TRBD1. CDR1 is DFQATT and CDR2 is SNEGSKA in the germline V gene (reference sequence). Germline trimming cut 6 bases from V and 7 bases from J; bases unmatched to any gene: 14. This CDR3 contains 15 residues.

The rearrangement joins TRBV20-1 to TRBJ1-1; tentatively, D is TRBD1 (6 bases). This CDR3 spans 13 amino acids. The ends were cut back, 7 bases at V and 5 bases at J, with 17 bases in the middle. Germline V gene data show CDR1 as DFQATT and CDR2 as SNEGSKA (reference sequence). The CDR3 nucleotides are TGCAGTGTCGCACAGGGTGTTTGGACTGAAGCTTTCTTT. Its protein product is CSVAQGVWTEAFF.

Concerning this clonotype itself: One end of the junction varies from germline; a read error may be responsible. This sequence joins TRBV3-1 and TRBJ2-1, with 7 bases fitting TRBD1. Germline V CDR1 and CDR2: LGHDT, YNNKEL (reference sequence). The CDR3 extends over 16 amino acids. The CDR3 reads CACSHPDRAPINEQFF. The CDR3, as DNA: TGTGCCTGCAGCCACCCCGACAGGGCACCCATCAATGAGCAGTTCTTC.

This clonotype was picked up a small number of times. DNA of the CDR3: TGTGCCAGCAGTGAAAAAGCGCCGTGGGACAATGAGCAGTTCTTC. Translated, it gives CASSEKAPWDNEQFF. The chain combines TRBV2 with TRBJ2-1; D is ambiguous. Per the germline V gene, CDR1 is SNHLY and CDR2 is FYNNEI. V was clipped by 2 bases and J by 5 bases, with 13 bases between them. The CDR3 extends over 15 amino acids.

This sequence joins TRBV20-1 and TRBJ1-4, with D possibly being TRBD1 (6 bases). From germline, CDR1 is DFQATT and CDR2 SNEGSKA (reference sequence). The V end was cut by 6 bases, the J end by 7 bases, with 15 bases between. The CDR3 extends over 13 amino acids. The CDR3 here is CSAPTGRGEKLFF. In DNA, the CDR3 is TGCAGTGCCCCGACAGGTCGGGGTGAAAAACTGTTTTTT.

In this sample, this clonotype turned up a few times. The V call is TRBV28, the J call TRBJ2-5, with D possibly matching TRBD2 (6 bases). V was pared by 5 bases and J by 3 bases, with 13 bases between. This CDR3 is 14 amino acids long. Germline values: CDR1 MDHEN, CDR2 SYDVKM. This CDR3 is CASSGLGGEETQYF. The CDR3 nucleotides read TGTGCCAGCAGTGGGCTTGGAGGGGAAGAGACCCAGTACTTC.